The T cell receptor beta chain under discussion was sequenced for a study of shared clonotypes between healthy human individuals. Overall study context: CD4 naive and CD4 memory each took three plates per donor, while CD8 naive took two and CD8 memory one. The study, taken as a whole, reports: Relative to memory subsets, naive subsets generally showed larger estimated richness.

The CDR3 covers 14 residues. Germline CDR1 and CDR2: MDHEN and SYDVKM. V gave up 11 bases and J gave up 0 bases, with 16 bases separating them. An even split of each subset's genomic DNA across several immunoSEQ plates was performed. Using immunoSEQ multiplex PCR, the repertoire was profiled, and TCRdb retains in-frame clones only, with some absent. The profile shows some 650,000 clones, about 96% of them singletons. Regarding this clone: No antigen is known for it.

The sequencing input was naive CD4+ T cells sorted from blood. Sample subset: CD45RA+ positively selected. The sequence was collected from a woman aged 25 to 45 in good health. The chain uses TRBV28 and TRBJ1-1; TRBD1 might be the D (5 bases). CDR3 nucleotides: TGTGCCTCAGGGACGGGGGGTCTGAACACTGAAGCTTTCTTT. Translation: CASGTGGLNTEAFF.